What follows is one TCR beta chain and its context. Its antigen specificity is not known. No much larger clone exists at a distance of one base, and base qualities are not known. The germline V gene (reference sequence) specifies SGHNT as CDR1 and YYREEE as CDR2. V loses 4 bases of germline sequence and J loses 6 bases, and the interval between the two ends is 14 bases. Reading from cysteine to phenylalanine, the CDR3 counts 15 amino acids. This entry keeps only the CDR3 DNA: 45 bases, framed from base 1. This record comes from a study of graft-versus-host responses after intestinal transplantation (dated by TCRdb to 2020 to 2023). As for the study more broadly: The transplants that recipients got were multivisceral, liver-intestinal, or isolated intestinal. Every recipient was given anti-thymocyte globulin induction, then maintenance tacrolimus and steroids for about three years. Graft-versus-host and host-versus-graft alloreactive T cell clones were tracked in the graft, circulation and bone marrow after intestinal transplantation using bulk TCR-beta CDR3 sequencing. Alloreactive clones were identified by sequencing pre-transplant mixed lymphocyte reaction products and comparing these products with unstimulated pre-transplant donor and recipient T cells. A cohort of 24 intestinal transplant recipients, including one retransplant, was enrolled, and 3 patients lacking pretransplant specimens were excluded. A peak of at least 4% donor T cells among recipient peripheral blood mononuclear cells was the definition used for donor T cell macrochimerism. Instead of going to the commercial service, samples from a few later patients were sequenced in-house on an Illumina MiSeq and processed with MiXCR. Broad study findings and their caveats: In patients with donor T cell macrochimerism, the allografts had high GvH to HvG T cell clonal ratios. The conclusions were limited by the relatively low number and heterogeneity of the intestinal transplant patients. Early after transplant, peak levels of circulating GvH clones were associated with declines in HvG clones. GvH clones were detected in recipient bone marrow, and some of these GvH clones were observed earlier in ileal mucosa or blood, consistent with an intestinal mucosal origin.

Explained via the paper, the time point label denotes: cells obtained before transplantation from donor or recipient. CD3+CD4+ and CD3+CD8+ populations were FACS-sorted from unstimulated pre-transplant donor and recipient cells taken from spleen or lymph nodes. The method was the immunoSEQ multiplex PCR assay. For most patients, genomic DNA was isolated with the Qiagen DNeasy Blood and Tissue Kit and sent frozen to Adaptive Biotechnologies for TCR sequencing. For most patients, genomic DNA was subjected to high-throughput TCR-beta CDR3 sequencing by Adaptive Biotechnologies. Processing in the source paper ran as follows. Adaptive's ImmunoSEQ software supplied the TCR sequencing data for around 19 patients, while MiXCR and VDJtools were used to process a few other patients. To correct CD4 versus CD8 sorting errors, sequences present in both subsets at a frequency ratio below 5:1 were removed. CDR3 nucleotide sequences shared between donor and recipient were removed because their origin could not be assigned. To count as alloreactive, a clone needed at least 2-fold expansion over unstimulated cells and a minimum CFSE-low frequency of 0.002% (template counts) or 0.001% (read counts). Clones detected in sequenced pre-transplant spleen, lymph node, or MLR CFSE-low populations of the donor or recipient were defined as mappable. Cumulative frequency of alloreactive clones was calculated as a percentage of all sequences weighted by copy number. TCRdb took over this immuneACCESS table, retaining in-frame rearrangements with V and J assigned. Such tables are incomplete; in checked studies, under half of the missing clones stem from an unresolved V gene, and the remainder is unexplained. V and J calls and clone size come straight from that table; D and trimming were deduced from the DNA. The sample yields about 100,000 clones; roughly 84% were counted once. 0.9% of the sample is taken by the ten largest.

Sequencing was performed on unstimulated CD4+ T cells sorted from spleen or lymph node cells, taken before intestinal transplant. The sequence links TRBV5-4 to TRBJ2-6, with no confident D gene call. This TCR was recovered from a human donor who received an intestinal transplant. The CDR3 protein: CASSLRGVEANVLTF. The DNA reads TGTGCCAGCAGCCTCCGTGGTGTAGAGGCCAACGTCCTGACTTTC.